The 2 T cell receptor beta chains below all came from one sample that was sequenced in a study of vaccination effects on CD4 cells after COVID-19. Method: immunoSEQ multiplex PCR; TCRdb's copy keeps in-frame clones and lacks some. The sample holds tens of thousands of clones, roughly 78% seen once. Antigen-specific CD4+ T cells were expanded with viral peptide pools in the ViraFEST assay before sequencing. Culturing for about 10 days preceded CD4+ T cell isolation. Vaccinated recipients, who were negative for nucleocapsid antibodies, had no history of SARS-CoV-2 infection. The antigens these receptors bind are not known. The sample in question was CD4+ T cells from PBMCs cultured with HCoV-OC43 spike peptides, obtained before COVID-19 vaccination. Subset specified: HCoV-OC43 spike overlapping peptide pool stimulation. Receptors originate from a human donor who received a COVID-19 vaccine.

The sample holds a few counts of this clone. The V and J genes are TRBV7-8 and TRBJ2-7; 7 positions match TRBD1. Germline CDR1 is SGHVS and CDR2 is FQNEAQ. The length of the CDR3 is 13 residues. V lost 5 bases to trimming and J lost 0 bases; unmatched junction nucleotides: 1. The CDR3 DNA follows: TGTGCCAGCAGCCGGGACAGCTCCTACGAGCAGTACGTC. Amino acids: CASSRDSSYEQYV.

J is TRBJ1-1 and V is TRBV7-2; D unclear. Trimming cost V 3 bases and J 0 bases, with 11 bases left between them. Germline V gives CDR1 SGHTA, CDR2 FQGNSA. The CDR3 spans 15 residues. This CDR3 is CASSFGWGMNTEAFF. Here the CDR3 DNA reads TGTGCCAGCAGCTTTGGGTGGGGAATGAACACTGAAGCTTTCTTT.